The 10 T cell receptor beta chains listed next were all sequenced from one sample in a study of CXCR3-negative and CXCR3-positive naive CD8 T cells. Regarding the study as a whole: A higher hydrophobicity marked the TRB CDR3s of CXCR3-positive naive cells versus CXCR3-negative naive cells.

The authors made the TRB cDNA libraries by 5' RACE using UMI labels. TCRdb re-analyzed the 5' RACE reads; it lists each CDR3 protein once, without DNA. Its clone listing holds over 95,000 distinct CDR3 sequences. Their recognized antigens are unknown. Sequenced input: naive CXCR3+ CD8+ T cells from blood. As for subset: CD45RO-CCR7+CD27+CD95- naive CD8+ T cells expressing CXCR3 (TNR3+). The receptors originated from a human donor in good health. Some clones in this sample may be carry-over from other donors' samples.

The rearrangement links TRBV18 to TRBJ2-1; TCRdb lists TRBD2, though no DNA is available to test this call. The CDR3 runs to 14 residues. CDR1 and CDR2 (germline): KGHSH, LQKENI. The CDR3 reads CASSPRGLANEQFF.

CDR3 region: CASKSMTGVNTEAFF. The J gene is TRBJ1-1, the V gene TRBV6-6; TCRdb reports TRBD1, a call that lacks DNA to check it against. The CDR3 sequence is 15 residues long. Per germline, CDR1 MNHNY and CDR2 SVGAGI (reference sequence).

The chain uses TRBV4-2 and TRBJ2-7; the D call from TCRdb, TRBD2, cannot be confirmed without DNA. There are 17 residues in the CDR3. Germline V gene sequence: CDR1 LGHNA, CDR2 YNFKEQ. This CDR3 reads CASSQGQGPYPLYEQYF.

This chain links TRBV10-3 with TRBJ2-1; TCRdb selects TRBD1, and the lack of DNA leaves this call unchecked. Germline V gives CDR1 ENHRY, CDR2 SYGVKD. The CDR3 is 14 amino acids. The CDR3 sequence: CATRDGSSYNEQFF.

The CDR3 sequence is CASNSPYIRDRDGTGELFF. This sequence joins TRBV2 and TRBJ2-2; lacking DNA, the TRBD1 call made by TCRdb goes unchecked. From germline, CDR1 is SNHLY and CDR2 FYNNEI. The CDR3 covers 19 residues.

The chain couples TRBV2 to TRBJ2-5. Germline V gene data show CDR1 as SNHLY and CDR2 as FYNNEI. The CDR3 runs to 13 residues. CDR3: CASSVQDQETQYF.

The chain links TRBV29-1 to TRBJ2-5; TCRdb indicates TRBD1, and absent DNA this call remains unverified. The germline V gene has CDR1 SQVTM and CDR2 ANQGSEA. CDR3 length: 13 amino acids. CDR3 protein: CSVDTGLRETQYF.

The chain couples TRBV19 to TRBJ2-1; TCRdb lists TRBD2, though no DNA is available to test this call. Germline assignment: CDR1 LNHDA and CDR2 SQIVND (reference sequence). The length of the CDR3 is 14 residues. The CDR3 loop reads CASNGPSGMNEQFF.

This chain uses TRBV7-9 with TRBJ2-5; TCRdb indicates TRBD2, and absent DNA this call remains unverified. The CDR3 is 17 amino acids. Germline CDR1 SEHNR, CDR2 FQNEAQ (reference sequence). CDR3: CASSLRGLAGVWETQYF.

This chain joins TRBV7-6 and TRBJ2-2; TCRdb names TRBD1, which stays unverified in the absence of DNA. The germline CDR1 and CDR2 sequences are SGHVS and FNYEAQ. CDR3 size: 15 residues. This CDR3 is CASSLAGGHTGELFF.